This T cell receptor (beta chain) was recovered during a study of T-cell memory formation after mild COVID-19. A note on this clonotype: What it recognizes is unknown.

The CDR3 has 14 amino acids. V was clipped by 6 bases and J by 1 base; unmatched bases: 4. TCRdb redid the calling of the 5' RACE reads with MiXCR, one entry per CDR3 protein. The data contain around 36,000 distinct CDR3 sequences, 10% to 12% of them seen just once; the ten biggest clones take up over 25%. Regarding the study as a whole: Among CD4+ contracting clones, most were CM and EM, and CD8+ ones EMRA.

This clonotype was obtained from a man between 18 and 29 years old who had mild COVID-19 (a few samples of this study predate the infection). Cell type and time point are not known. The chain links TRBV12-3 or TRBV12-4 to TRBJ1-1, with 8 bases that match TRBD1. The sequenced sample consisted of PBMCs or a T cell subset sorted from them (not recorded which). The CDR3 nucleotides are TGTGCCAGCAGGCCCGGGACAGGGAACACTGAAGCTTTCTTT. This translates into CASRPGTGNTEAFF.